This passage covers 24 T cell receptor beta chains from one sample sequenced in a study of identifying expanded T cells in peripheral blood. TCRdb keeps only in-frame clones here, not all; method: immunoSEQ multiplex PCR. Among under 120,000 clones listed, about 89% were seen once. The sequenced material came from blood. These receptor sequences come from a person aged 18 to 70 in good health.

CDR3 coding DNA: TGCGCCAGCAGTCAACGGGGGGACAGGGCCCCAATGAACACTGAAGCTTTCTTT. Its translation: CASSQRGDRAPMNTEAFF. V gene TRBV23-1 combines with J gene TRBJ1-1; 9 nucleotides align to TRBD1. TRBV23-1 is an ORF for which the function is uncertain. With 2 bases clipped from V and 0 bases from J, the junction kept 10 bases outside the gene matches. The length of the CDR3 is 18 residues.

This rearrangement joins TRBV28 to TRBJ1-1; D is ambiguous. The CDR3 is 14 residues long. Between the trimmed V and J ends, which lost 2 bases and 1 base, there was a span of 8 bases. From germline, CDR1 is MDHEN and CDR2 SYDVKM. The CDR3 spells CASSLEYGNTEAFF. The CDR3 DNA is TGTGCCAGCAGTTTAGAGTATGGGAACACTGAAGCTTTCTTT.

The rearrangement joins TRBV28 to TRBJ2-5; 7 bases are a match to TRBD1. The CDR3 extends over 15 amino acids. Trimming at V came to 3 bases and at J to 3 bases, leaving 7 bases not matched to a gene. Germline assignment: CDR1 MDHEN and CDR2 SYDVKM. CDR3 sequence reads: CASSFPRDREETQYF. The CDR3 DNA sequence: TGTGCCAGCAGTTTCCCCCGGGACAGAGAAGAGACCCAGTACTTC. Full variable domain (remainder filled in from reference TRBV28 and TRBJ2-5): DVKVTQSSRYLVKRTGEKVFLECVQDMDHENMFWYRQDPGLGLRLIYFSYDVKMKEKGDIPEGYSVSREKKERFSLILESASTNQTSMYLCASSFPRDREETQYFGPGTRLLVL.

In this sample, this clone turned up a few times. The rearrangement joins TRBV7-9 to TRBJ1-5, with no clear D. This CDR3 has 12 amino acids. Per the germline V gene, CDR1 is SEHNR and CDR2 is FQNEAQ (reference sequence). The germline V and J ends were trimmed by 1 base and 8 bases, with 6 bases remaining between them. CDR3 residues: CASSLVGEPQHF. CDR3 DNA: TGTGCCAGCAGCTTAGTCGGGGAGCCCCAGCATTTT.

The chain uses TRBV19 and TRBJ2-7; 9 bases are shared with TRBD2. Germline trimming cut 2 bases from V and 3 bases from J; bases unmatched to any gene: 5. Germline lookup yields CDR1 LNHDA and CDR2 SQIVND (reference sequence). The CDR3 extends over 15 amino acids. The CDR3 DNA sequence: TGTGCCAGTAGTATAACACTAGCGGGTATCTACGAGCAGTACTTC. It is translated as CASSITLAGIYEQYF.

This chain joins TRBV4-3 and TRBJ1-4; D gene ambiguous. V was pared by 0 bases and J by 8 bases, with 16 bases between. CDR1 and CDR2 (germline): LGHNA, YSLEER. CDR3 length: 16 amino acids. The CDR3 DNA reads as TGCGCCAGCAGCCAAGAAATAATCCCGTTAGGAGAAAAACTGTTTTTT. This encodes CASSQEIIPLGEKLFF.

The rearrangement joins TRBV19 to TRBJ1-5; D perhaps matches TRBD1 (5 bases). The V end lost 3 bases, the J end lost 7 bases, and 10 bases lay between the germline ends. Germline values: CDR1 LNHDA, CDR2 SQIVND (reference sequence). This CDR3 comprises 13 residues. The DNA for the CDR3 is TGTGCCAGTAGTATGGGTAGGGACCAGCCCCAGCATTTT. Protein: CASSMGRDQPQHF.

The chain has TRBV6-1 and TRBJ2-1; D is uncertain. Germline lookup yields CDR1 MNHNS and CDR2 SASEGT. Trimming cost V 5 bases and J 5 bases, with 4 bases left between them. CDR3 size: 11 residues. CDR3 region: CASSKHNEQFF. The CDR3 DNA follows: TGTGCCAGCAGTAAACACAATGAGCAGTTCTTC.

The CDR3 sequence: CASSQRDRVYYEQYF. As DNA, the CDR3 is TGCGCCAGCAGCCAAAGGGACAGGGTTTACTACGAGCAGTACTTC. This chain links TRBV4-1 with TRBJ2-7; 9 bases line up with TRBD1. The CDR3 is 15 residues long. J was trimmed by 3 bases and V by 2 bases; bases with no gene match: 5. Germline V gene lookup returns CDR1 MGHRA and CDR2 YSYEKL.

This chain connects TRBV2 to TRBJ1-1; D ambiguous. The CDR3 contains 14 residues. The V and J ends lost 2 bases and 3 bases respectively, with 10 bases between them. In germline, CDR1 is SNHLY, CDR2 FYNNEI. The CDR3 DNA reads TGTGCCAGCAGTGAACAGGAATTGCACACTGAAGCTTTCTTT. It yields the protein CASSEQELHTEAFF.

Here the CDR3 DNA reads TGTGCCAGCAGCCCACCAGTAAACACCATATATTTT. Translating it yields CASSPPVNTIYF. V and J are TRBV7-9 and TRBJ1-3; no firm D call. Trimming shortened V by 5 bases and J by 6 bases, and 8 bases separated the two germline ends. This CDR3 region has 12 residues. CDR1 is SEHNR and CDR2 is FQNEAQ in the germline V gene (reference sequence).

The chain uses TRBV5-5 and TRBJ1-1; D not certain. The germline V gene has CDR1 SGHKS and CDR2 YYEKEE (reference sequence). The CDR3 contains 18 residues. Trimming took off 2 bases at V and 4 bases at J, with 24 bases between the two ends. The CDR3 nucleotides read TGTGCCAGCAGCTTCAGTTTTAGGACGGACCTTTCAGGCACTGAAGCTTTCTTT. Residues: CASSFSFRTDLSGTEAFF.

In its sample, this clone was seen a few times. The chain uses TRBV21-1 and TRBJ1-1; the table's D call, TRBD1, was not checked against the DNA. TRBV21-1 is a listed pseudogene. The CDR3 covers 14 residues. CDR3 sequence (DNA): TGTGCCAGCTCTATATGGGGCGTGAACACTGAAGCTTTCTTT. Translated, it gives CASSIWGVNTEAFF.

V is TRBV6-1 and J is TRBJ1-4; no clear D. Trimming left V 5 bases short and J 0 bases short, with 7 bases between. The CDR3 covers 14 residues. The germline V gene has CDR1 MNHNS and CDR2 SASEGT. The CDR3 reads CASSWNPTNEKLFF. In DNA form, the CDR3 reads TGTGCCAGCAGTTGGAACCCAACTAATGAAAAACTGTTTTTT.

This rearrangement joins TRBV5-1 to TRBJ2-5, with 8 positions matching TRBD2. With the DNA end fitting TRBJ2-7 better, the J assignment may be wrong. The V gene's germline CDR1 is SGHRS and CDR2 YFSETQ. The CDR3 is 17 amino acids. The CDR3 nucleotides read TGCGCCAGCAGCCCGAGGCCTTACGGGGGGGTCTCCTACGAGCAGTACTTC. Protein sequence: CASSPRPYGGVSYEQYF.

The genes are TRBV5-6 and TRBJ1-1; 8 nucleotides match TRBD1. The CDR3 spans 14 residues. The germline gives CDR1 SGHDT, CDR2 YYEEEE. V was pared by 0 bases and J by 4 bases, with 2 bases of the junction left unmatched. CDR3 protein: CASSLGQGATEAFF. CDR3 DNA: TGTGCCAGCAGCTTGGGGCAGGGGGCCACTGAAGCTTTCTTT.

The chain combines TRBV19 with TRBJ1-2; D gene unclear. The germline V gene encodes CDR1 LNHDA and CDR2 SQIVND (reference sequence). The CDR3 has 10 residues. The germline V and J ends were trimmed by 9 bases and 5 bases, with 7 bases remaining between them. The CDR3 nucleotides read TGTGCCAGCATAAGGTATGGCTACACCTTC. Protein product: CASIRYGYTF.

This clone was counted a single time. The chain carries TRBV5-4 and TRBJ2-5, with 9 bases aligning to TRBD2. V was pared by 4 bases and J by 1 base, with 11 bases of the junction left unmatched. The CDR3 has 17 amino acids. Germline lookup yields CDR1 SGHNT and CDR2 YYREEE (reference sequence). The CDR3 loop reads CASSPWGAGGPQETQYF. The CDR3 nucleotides read TGTGCCAGCAGCCCTTGGGGAGCGGGGGGCCCCCAAGAGACCCAGTACTTC.

The rearrangement links TRBV25-1 to TRBJ2-2, with D possibly being TRBD1 (5 bases). Per the germline V gene, CDR1 is MGHDK and CDR2 is SYGVNS. The CDR3 is 15 residues long. V shed 3 bases and J shed 6 bases, with 14 bases lying between them. The CDR3 coding sequence is TGTGCCAGCAGTGATATAGGGGTGGGCTCCGGGGAGCTGTTTTTT. It specifies CASSDIGVGSGELFF.

This clone came up once. In nucleotides, the CDR3 is TGTGCCAGCAGTTTATCGCCCCCAGAGACCCAGTACTTC. Its protein product is CASSLSPPETQYF. The V gene is TRBV27, the J gene TRBJ2-5; no firm D call. Germline V lookup: CDR1 MNHEY, CDR2 SMNVEV (reference sequence). The CDR3 loop spans 13 amino acids. V lost 0 bases and J lost 4, with 6 bases in between.

The chain carries TRBV19 and TRBJ1-2, with a weak D call TRBD1 (6 bases). Germline V gene data show CDR1 as LNHDA and CDR2 as SQIVND (reference sequence). Trimming left V 4 bases short and J 0 bases short, with 15 bases between. The CDR3 consists of 16 residues. In nucleotides, the CDR3 is TGTGCCAGTAGTAAGGGGGGGGCCTCCCCTAACTATGGCTACACCTTC. Protein sequence: CASSKGGASPNYGYTF. Variable domain in full (rest from reference TRBV19 and TRBJ1-2): DGGITQSPKYLFRKEGQNVTLSCEQNLNHDAMYWYRQDPGQGLRLIYYSQIVNDFQKGDIAEGYSVSREKKESFPLTVTSAQKNPTAFYLCASSKGGASPNYGYTFGSGTRLTVV.

This chain connects TRBV10-3 to TRBJ2-3; D might be TRBD2 (6 bases). V gave up 6 bases and J gave up 3 bases, with 10 bases separating them. From germline, CDR1 is ENHRY and CDR2 SYGVKD. The CDR3 is 13 residues long. The CDR3 sequence is CAIRAGQTDTQYF. The CDR3 region has the DNA TGTGCCATCAGGGCGGGGCAGACAGATACGCAGTATTTT.

The chain employs TRBV5-1 and TRBJ2-2, with 8 bases lining up with TRBD1. Trimming cost V 4 bases and J 0 bases; bases outside gene matches: 5. The length of the CDR3 is 16 residues. Germline V lookup: CDR1 SGHRS, CDR2 YFSETQ. CDR3 nucleotide sequence: TGCGCCAGCAGCCCGGGACAGGCCGCGAACACCGGGGAGCTGTTTTTT. This codes for CASSPGQAANTGELFF.

The chain couples TRBV28 to TRBJ1-3; D is possibly TRBD1 (5 bases). The CDR3 sequence is 17 residues long. CDR1 is MDHEN and CDR2 is SYDVKM in the germline V gene. V gave up 4 bases and J gave up 0 bases, with 16 bases separating them. CDR3 sequence reads: CASSWGQVQNSGNTIYF. DNA for the CDR3: TGTGCCAGCAGTTGGGGCCAGGTACAAAACTCTGGAAACACCATATATTTT. Full variable domain (missing parts from reference TRBV28 and TRBJ1-3): DVKVTQSSRYLVKRTGEKVFLECVQDMDHENMFWYRQDPGLGLRLIYFSYDVKMKEKGDIPEGYSVSREKKERFSLILESASTNQTSMYLCASSWGQVQNSGNTIYFGEGSWLTVV.